The 15 T cell receptor beta chains given below trace back to one sample, sequenced in a study of siplizumab effects on memory and regulatory T cells. Sequenced by immunoSEQ multiplex PCR; TCRdb stores in-frame clones only, minus some. The table shows 75,000 to 100,000 clones, with around 94% occurring only once. The sequencing input was non-Treg CD4+ T cells sorted from blood. Receptor source: a human donor in good health.

The rearrangement joins TRBV5-1 to TRBJ2-7; 7 nucleotides align to TRBD2. The CDR3 totals 15 residues. Trimming cost V 3 bases and J 7 bases; bases outside gene matches: 13. Germline V gives CDR1 SGHRS, CDR2 YFSETQ. CDR3 nucleotide sequence: TGCGCCAGCAGCTCTACCGGGACTACATCTACGGAGCAGTACTTC. It translates to CASSSTGTTSTEQYF. Combining the CDR3 with reference TRBV5-1 and TRBJ2-7 gives the whole variable domain KAGVTQTPRYLIKTRGQQVTLSCSPISGHRSVSWYQQTPGQGLQFLFEYFSETQRNKGNFPGRFSGRQFSNSRSEMNVSTLELGDSALYLCASSSTGTTSTEQYFGPGTRLTVT.

This clone has a single count. This chain links TRBV6-6 with TRBJ2-5; D gene uncertain. Germline assignment: CDR1 MNHNY and CDR2 SVGAGI (reference sequence). This CDR3 is 13 amino acids long. Trimming stripped 6 bases from V and 0 bases from J, with 8 bases between. For the CDR3, the DNA is TGTGCCAGCAGAAGACCCGACCAAGAGACCCAGTACTTC. The encoded protein is CASRRPDQETQYF.

This chain connects TRBV2 to TRBJ2-4; D not certain. Germline assignment: CDR1 SNHLY and CDR2 FYNNEI. The CDR3 is 14 residues long. V was pared by 4 bases and J by 2 bases, with 9 bases between. The DNA of the CDR3 is TGTGCCAGCAGTGTCTGGTCCACCAAAAACATTCAGTACTTC. Protein sequence: CASSVWSTKNIQYF. The full variable domain, rest sourced from reference TRBV2 and TRBJ2-4, is EPEVTQTPSHQVTQMGQEVILRCVPISNHLYFYWYRQILGQKVEFLVSFYNNEISEKSEIFDDQFSVERPDGSNFTLKIRSTKLEDSAMYFCASSVWSTKNIQYFGAGTRLSVL.

The V gene is TRBV6-1, the J gene TRBJ1-5; tentatively, D is TRBD1 (6 bases). Trimming left V 4 bases short and J 4 bases short, with 8 bases between. The CDR3 is 13 amino acids. CDR1 and CDR2 (germline): MNHNS, SASEGT. For the CDR3, the DNA is TGTGCCAGCAGTGGACAGGAAAATCAGCCCCAGCATTTT. Encoded protein: CASSGQENQPQHF.

The V call is TRBV4-1, the J call TRBJ1-2; 10 nucleotides line up with TRBD1. The CDR3 is 17 residues long. V lost 2 bases, J lost 6 bases, and 12 bases stayed unmatched. Germline V gene data show CDR1 as MGHRA and CDR2 as YSYEKL. The CDR3 bases are TGCGCCAGCAGCCAACACCGGGACAGGGGAAAAATGAATGGCTACACCTTC. Protein product: CASSQHRDRGKMNGYTF.

The chain is built from TRBV5-6 and TRBJ1-1; no clear D. The CDR3 extends over 13 amino acids. Looked up from germline, CDR1 is SGHDT and CDR2 is YYEEEE. Trimming took off 0 bases at V and 7 bases at J, with 10 bases between the two ends. Written as DNA, the CDR3 is TGTGCCAGCAGCTTGGTGGGGAGCCTTGAAGCTTTCTTT. This gives the protein CASSLVGSLEAFF.

The chain carries TRBV7-2 and TRBJ1-3; possible D gene TRBD1, 5 bases. Germline CDR1 is SGHTA and CDR2 is FQGNSA. This CDR3 is 16 amino acids long. Trimming removed 1 base from V and 0 bases from J, with 10 bases in between. In DNA, the CDR3 is TGTGCCAGCAGCTTAGAGGGGACCTACTCTGGAAACACCATATATTTT. This encodes CASSLEGTYSGNTIYF.

This chain joins TRBV28 and TRBJ2-4; maybe TRBD1 (6 bases). The CDR3 contains 15 residues. V lost 5 bases to trimming and J lost 6 bases, with 17 bases between them. Germline CDR1 reads MDHEN; CDR2 reads SYDVKM. CDR3 nucleotides: TGTGCCAGCAGTCCTGTTATTGGGACAACAAACATTCAGTACTTC. Residues: CASSPVIGTTNIQYF.

This sequence joins TRBV7-9 and TRBJ1-2; 10 positions agree with TRBD1. With 3 bases clipped from V and 5 bases from J, the junction kept 9 bases outside the gene matches. The germline V gene has CDR1 SEHNR and CDR2 FQNEAQ (reference sequence). This CDR3 contains 16 residues. The CDR3 DNA sequence: TGTGCCAGCAGCTTGGCCCCCGGGACAGGGGTGTATGGCTACACCTTC. Translated, it gives CASSLAPGTGVYGYTF.

The sample holds a few counts of this clone. The chain's CDR3 is CASRRPSINYGYTF. CDR3 nucleotides: TGTGCCAGTAGGAGACCCAGTATTAACTATGGCTACACCTTC. The V call is TRBV19, the J call TRBJ1-2; D remains ambiguous. The ends were cut back, 6 bases at V and 1 base at J, with 12 bases in the middle. The germline V gene encodes CDR1 LNHDA and CDR2 SQIVND (reference sequence). CDR3 size: 14 residues. Based on the CDR3 plus reference TRBV19 and TRBJ1-2, the full variable domain is DGGITQSPKYLFRKEGQNVTLSCEQNLNHDAMYWYRQDPGQGLRLIYYSQIVNDFQKGDIAEGYSVSREKKESFPLTVTSAQKNPTAFYLCASRRPSINYGYTFGSGTRLTVV.

This chain connects TRBV5-4 to TRBJ2-1, with D possibly being TRBD1 or TRBD2 (5 bases each). The V end lost 0 bases, the J end lost 0 bases, and 16 bases lay between the germline ends. The CDR3 covers 18 residues. The V gene's germline CDR1 is SGHNT and CDR2 YYREEE (reference sequence). The CDR3 DNA is TGTGCCAGCAGCTTGGATGGTATATCAGGGAGCTCCTACAATGAGCAGTTCTTC. Translated: CASSLDGISGSSYNEQFF.

For the CDR3, the DNA is TGTGCCAGCAGCTTATTTAGGGAGACCCAGTACTTC. It translates to CASSLFRETQYF. This chain joins TRBV7-6 and TRBJ2-5; D remains ambiguous. V gave up 2 bases and J gave up 5 bases, with 6 bases separating them. Germline CDR1 reads SGHVS; CDR2 reads FNYEAQ. This CDR3 has 12 residues.

The chain joins TRBV27 to TRBJ1-1; D perhaps matches TRBD1 (5 bases). CDR1 MNHEY and CDR2 SMNVEV come from the germline V gene (reference sequence). Trimming removed 6 bases from V and 2 bases from J, with 13 bases in between. The CDR3 runs to 14 residues. This CDR3 reads CASSSGRINTEAFF. The DNA for the CDR3 is TGTGCCAGCAGCTCGGGACGGATTAACACTGAAGCTTTCTTT.

V usage is TRBV9 and J usage is TRBJ1-1; D not resolved. The germline V and J ends were trimmed by 2 bases and 1 base, with 6 bases remaining between them. The CDR3 sequence is 13 residues long. Germline CDR1 reads SGDLS; CDR2 reads YYNGEE. The CDR3 loop is CASSVDGNTEAFF. The CDR3 nucleotides read TGTGCCAGCAGCGTCGACGGGAACACTGAAGCTTTCTTT. Based on the CDR3 plus reference TRBV9 and TRBJ1-1, the full variable domain is DSGVTQTPKHLITATGQRVTLRCSPRSGDLSVYWYQQSLDQGLQFLIQYYNGEERAKGNILERFSAQQFPDLHSELNLSSLELGDSALYFCASSVDGNTEAFFGQGTRLTVV.

J is TRBJ2-7 and V is TRBV6-1, with 11 bases that match TRBD1. Germline V gene sequence: CDR1 MNHNS, CDR2 SASEGT. The CDR3 is 14 amino acids. The trim removed 7 bases at V and 3 bases at J, leaving 5 bases unmatched. This CDR3 reads CASNLGTGGYEQYF. Here the CDR3 DNA reads TGTGCCAGCAACCTCGGGACAGGGGGCTACGAGCAGTACTTC.